The present T cell receptor beta chain was sequenced within a study of T-cell memory formation after mild COVID-19. On the study more broadly: Across donors, TCR clusters were largely donor specific. Whole-study results and caveats: Contracting clones from day 15 to 85 had balanced CD4/CD8; later expanders favoured CD4+. Clones that contracted clustered mainly in CM and EM if CD4+ and in EMRA if CD8+.

TCR alpha and TCR beta cDNA libraries with sample barcodes and UMIs came from 5'RACE using constant-segment primers. TCRdb redid the calling of the 5' RACE reads with MiXCR, one entry per CDR3 protein. Altogether 120,000 to 150,000 distinct CDR3 sequences are present, 6% being singletons, with the ten largest covering around 2%. This clonotype has more than one count but fewer than ten. Its antigen is unknown. Germline CDR1 SEHNR, CDR2 FQNEAQ (reference sequence). The CDR3 runs to 14 residues. Between the trimmed V and J ends, which lost 7 bases and 8 bases, there was a span of 20 bases. The sample consisted of PBMCs or a T cell subset sorted from them (not recorded which). The gene calls are TRBV7-9 and TRBJ1-2; perhaps TRBD1 as D (5 bases). The TCR sequence derives from an adult woman who had mild COVID-19 (a few samples of this study predate the infection). Cell type and time point are not known. As DNA, the CDR3 is TGTGCCAGCAACCCCCGGGTGGGGGTAGGAGGCTACACCTTC. This gives the protein CASNPRVGVGGYTF.